The entry below gives a single T cell receptor (beta chain) sequence along with its context. TCRdb's table, derived via immunoSEQ multiplex PCR, lists solely in-frame clones and lacks some. The sample holds roughly 290,000 clones, roughly 90% seen once. These data belong to a study of blood T cell repertoires in COVID-19. Looking at the study overall: Acute and convalescent COVID-19 samples came from the United States, Italy and Spain. Nucleic acid was either cDNA or gDNA, and it came from T cells, B-cell-depleted T cells, or PBMCs.

Looked up from germline, CDR1 is SEHNR and CDR2 is FQNEAQ (reference sequence). The CDR3 totals 17 residues. Unmatched junction bases numbered 14, after V lost 4 bases and J lost 8 bases. Participants, roughly 18 to 100 years old, spanned around 25 US areas. Grouping used clinical history reported by participants in a survey and questionnaire. The sample was PBMCs or T cells enriched from blood (not recorded which). The gene calls are TRBV7-9 and TRBJ2-1; TRBD1 agrees at 10 bases. The TCR comes from a woman aged 18-29 years with acute COVID-19. CDR3 sequence (DNA): TGTGCCAGCAGCTCCACCCTAACCGGGACAGGGGTCGATGAGCAGTTCTTC. Translated, it gives CASSSTLTGTGVDEQFF.